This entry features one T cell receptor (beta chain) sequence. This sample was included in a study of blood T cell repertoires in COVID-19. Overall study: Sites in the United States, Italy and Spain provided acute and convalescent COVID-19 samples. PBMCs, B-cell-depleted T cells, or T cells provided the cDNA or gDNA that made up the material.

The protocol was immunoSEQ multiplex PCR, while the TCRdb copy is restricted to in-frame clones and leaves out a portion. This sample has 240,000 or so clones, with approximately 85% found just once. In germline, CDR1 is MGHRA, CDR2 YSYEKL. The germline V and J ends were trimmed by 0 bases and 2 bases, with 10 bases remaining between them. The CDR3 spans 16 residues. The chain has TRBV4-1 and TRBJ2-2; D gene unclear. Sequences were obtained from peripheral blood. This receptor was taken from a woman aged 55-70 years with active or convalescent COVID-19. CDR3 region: CASSQDQSLNTGELFF. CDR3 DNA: TGCGCCAGCAGCCAAGATCAGTCTCTTAACACCGGGGAGCTGTTTTTT.